Listed below are T cell receptor beta chains from one sample, sequenced in a study of cytomegalovirus exposure and HLA in healthy donors. Profiled with immunoSEQ multiplex PCR; TCRdb holds only in-frame clones, not every one. The sample lists approximately 150,000 clones; 76% were seen once. Sequenced sample: PBMCs. These receptors all come from a woman aged 40 to 50 in good health and CMV-seronegative. The CDR3 runs from the conserved cysteine through the conserved F or W. The order of the fields is V gene, J gene, D gene, CDR3 length, clone size, CDR3 DNA, CDR3 protein. A D gene is named only where the DNA matches it firmly. Only some rows state a clone size, as once, few, many or a class for expanded clones.

V gene: TRBV7-2; J gene: TRBJ2-2; D gene: TRBD1; CDR3 length: 19; clone size: once; CDR3 DNA: TGTGCCAGCAGCTTGAGTCCCGGGACAGGGTTCATGAACACCGGGGAGCTGTTTTTT; CDR3 protein: CASSLSPGTGFMNTGELFF
V gene: TRBV6-1; J gene: TRBJ1-4; D gene: TRBD1; CDR3 length: 15; clone size: -; CDR3 DNA: TGTGCCAGCAGTCCTCCGACAGGGGGGGTCAAAAAACTGTTTTTT; CDR3 protein: CASSPPTGGVKKLFF
V gene: TRBV10-3; J gene: TRBJ2-1; D gene: -; CDR3 length: 16; clone size: -; CDR3 DNA: TGTGCCATCAGTGTTAGTAGCGGACTTTCTTACAATGAGCAGTTCTTC; CDR3 protein: CAISVSSGLSYNEQFF
V gene: TRBV6-4; J gene: TRBJ2-7; D gene: TRBD1; CDR3 length: 14; clone size: -; CDR3 DNA: TGTGCCAGCAGCCCTGACAGGGTCTCCTACGAGCAGTACTTC; CDR3 protein: CASSPDRVSYEQYF
V gene: TRBV9; J gene: TRBJ1-1; D gene: -; CDR3 length: 13; clone size: many; CDR3 DNA: TGTGCCAGCAGCGCCGCCGGGAACACTGAAGCTTTCTTT; CDR3 protein: CASSAAGNTEAFF
V gene: TRBV7-8; J gene: TRBJ1-6; D gene: TRBD1; CDR3 length: 15; clone size: -; CDR3 DNA: TGTGCCAGCAGCTTAAGGACAGGGAGGACTTCACCCCTCCACTTT; CDR3 protein: CASSLRTGRTSPLHF
V gene: TRBV19; J gene: TRBJ2-3; D gene: TRBD1; CDR3 length: 14; clone size: -; CDR3 DNA: TGTGCCACCACCGGGACAGGGGGCACAGATACGCAGTATTTT; CDR3 protein: CATTGTGGTDTQYF
V gene: TRBV5-1; J gene: TRBJ2-3; D gene: TRBD2; CDR3 length: 19; clone size: -; CDR3 DNA: TGCGCCAGCAGCTTGGACTTCTTAGGACTAGCGGGTAGCACAGATACGCAGTATTTT; CDR3 protein: CASSLDFLGLAGSTDTQYF
V gene: TRBV10-1; J gene: TRBJ2-2; D gene: TRBD1; CDR3 length: 16; clone size: -; CDR3 DNA: TGCGCCAGCAGTGACCGACAGGGGCGGACCACCGGGGAGCTGTTTTTT; CDR3 protein: CASSDRQGRTTGELFF
V gene: TRBV4-2; J gene: TRBJ2-1; D gene: -; CDR3 length: 14; clone size: -; CDR3 DNA: TGTGCCAGCAGCCAAGATGGTGGACACCCAGAGCAGTTCTTC; CDR3 protein: CASSQDGGHPEQFF
V gene: TRBV10-3; J gene: TRBJ2-5; D gene: TRBD1; CDR3 length: 15; clone size: -; CDR3 DNA: TGTGCCATCAGTGAGCGACAGGGTGTGCAAGAGACCCAGTACTTC; CDR3 protein: CAISERQGVQETQYF
V gene: TRBV5-1; J gene: TRBJ2-5; D gene: TRBD2; CDR3 length: 15; clone size: -; CDR3 DNA: TGCGCCAGCAGCCTCCTGACTAGCGGGCAAGAGACCCAGTACTTC; CDR3 protein: CASSLLTSGQETQYF
V gene: TRBV7-9; J gene: TRBJ2-2; D gene: -; CDR3 length: 17; clone size: -; CDR3 DNA: TGTGCCAGCAGCTTATCGACAGGAGCCCCGAACACCGGGGAGCTGTTTTTT; CDR3 protein: CASSLSTGAPNTGELFF
V gene: TRBV30; J gene: TRBJ2-7; D gene: -; CDR3 length: 13; clone size: -; CDR3 DNA: TGTGCCGGGTATGGAAAGACGGGCTACGAGCAGTACTTC; CDR3 protein: CAGYGKTGYEQYF
V gene: TRBV29-1; J gene: TRBJ2-1; D gene: -; CDR3 length: 14; clone size: once; CDR3 DNA: TGCAGCGTTGTCGAGAGCGGAAATCACAATGAGCAGTTCTTC; CDR3 protein: CSVVESGNHNEQFF
V gene: TRBV4-1; J gene: TRBJ1-5; D gene: TRBD1; CDR3 length: 18; clone size: -; CDR3 DNA: TGCGCCAGCAGCCAAGAATTCGGGACAGGCTCCTTCCTTGGGCCCCAGCATTTT; CDR3 protein: CASSQEFGTGSFLGPQHF
V gene: TRBV11-2; J gene: TRBJ2-3; D gene: TRBD2; CDR3 length: 16; clone size: -; CDR3 DNA: TGTGCCAGCAGCTTTACTAGCGGGAGGGACACAGATACGCAGTATTTT; CDR3 protein: CASSFTSGRDTDTQYF
V gene: TRBV5-1; J gene: TRBJ1-6; D gene: -; CDR3 length: 19; clone size: -; CDR3 DNA: TGCGCCAGCAGCTTGCGTTTTCTCGGAAGCCAGGGGTGGAATTCACCCCTCCACTTT; CDR3 protein: CASSLRFLGSQGWNSPLHF
V gene: TRBV7-9; J gene: TRBJ1-5; D gene: -; CDR3 length: 14; clone size: -; CDR3 DNA: TGTTCCAGCAGCTTAACAGGGCTGGGTCAGCCCCAGCATTTT; CDR3 protein: CSSSLTGLGQPQHF
V gene: TRBV18; J gene: TRBJ1-3; D gene: -; CDR3 length: 15; clone size: -; CDR3 DNA: TGTGCCAGCTCACCACCCACGGTCGCTGGAAACACCATATATTTT; CDR3 protein: CASSPPTVAGNTIYF
V gene: TRBV19; J gene: TRBJ1-2; D gene: -; CDR3 length: 15; clone size: -; CDR3 DNA: TGTGCCAGTAGTGGACCATCAGGGGACCACTATGGCTACACCTTC; CDR3 protein: CASSGPSGDHYGYTF
V gene: TRBV10-3; J gene: TRBJ2-5; D gene: TRBD2; CDR3 length: 15; clone size: -; CDR3 DNA: TGTGCCACGGAAGGCGGGCGGGGGGGGAAAGAGACCCAGTACTTC; CDR3 protein: CATEGGRGGKETQYF
V gene: TRBV7-9; J gene: TRBJ2-5; D gene: TRBD2; CDR3 length: 17; clone size: -; CDR3 DNA: TGTGCCAGCAGCGAAGGCCCGGGGCTAGCGGGAGGGGAGACCCAGTACTTC; CDR3 protein: CASSEGPGLAGGETQYF
V gene: TRBV6-1; J gene: TRBJ1-2; D gene: TRBD1; CDR3 length: 16; clone size: few; CDR3 DNA: TGTGCCAGCAGTGAATGGGGGACAGGGATCAACTATGGCTACACCTTC; CDR3 protein: CASSEWGTGINYGYTF
V gene: TRBV10-3; J gene: TRBJ1-1; D gene: -; CDR3 length: 13; clone size: few; CDR3 DNA: TGTGCCATCAGTGGGCTCATGGCGGGTGAAGCTTTCTTT; CDR3 protein: CAISGLMAGEAFF
V gene: TRBV19; J gene: TRBJ2-7; D gene: TRBD2; CDR3 length: 16; clone size: -; CDR3 DNA: TGTGCCAGTAGTATCGGACTAGCGCGCCTAAACTACGAGCAGTACTTC; CDR3 protein: CASSIGLARLNYEQYF
V gene: TRBV5-4; J gene: TRBJ1-2; D gene: TRBD1; CDR3 length: 17; clone size: once; CDR3 DNA: TGTGCCAGCAGCCGACCCGGGACAGGGGGCGCAGAGTATGGCTACACCTTC; CDR3 protein: CASSRPGTGGAEYGYTF
V gene: TRBV5-1; J gene: TRBJ1-1; D gene: -; CDR3 length: 16; clone size: -; CDR3 DNA: TGCGCCAGCAGCTTTGGGAGGATAGGGCTGAACACTGAAGCTTTCTTT; CDR3 protein: CASSFGRIGLNTEAFF
V gene: TRBV19; J gene: TRBJ1-5; D gene: -; CDR3 length: 15; clone size: once; CDR3 DNA: TGTGCCAGTAGTATGGACAGTTATAGCAATCAGCCCCAGCATTTT; CDR3 protein: CASSMDSYSNQPQHF